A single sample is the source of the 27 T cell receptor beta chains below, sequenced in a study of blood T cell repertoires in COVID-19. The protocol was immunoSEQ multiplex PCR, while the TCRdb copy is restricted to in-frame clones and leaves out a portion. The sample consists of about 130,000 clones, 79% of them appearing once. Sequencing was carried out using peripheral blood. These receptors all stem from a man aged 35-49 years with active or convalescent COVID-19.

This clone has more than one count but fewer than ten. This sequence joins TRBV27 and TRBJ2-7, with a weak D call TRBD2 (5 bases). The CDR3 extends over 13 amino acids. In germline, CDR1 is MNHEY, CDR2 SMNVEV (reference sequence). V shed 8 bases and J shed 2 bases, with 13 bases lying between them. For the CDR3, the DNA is TGTGCCAGCTGGAGGCAGCGAACCTACGAGCAGTACTTC. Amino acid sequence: CASWRQRTYEQYF.

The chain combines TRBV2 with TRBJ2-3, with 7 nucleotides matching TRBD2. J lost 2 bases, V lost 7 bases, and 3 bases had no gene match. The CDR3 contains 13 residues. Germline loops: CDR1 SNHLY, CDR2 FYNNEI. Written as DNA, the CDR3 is TGTGCCAGCACGAGCGGGAACACAGATACGCAGTATTTT. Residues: CASTSGNTDTQYF. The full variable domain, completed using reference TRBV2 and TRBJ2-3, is EPEVTQTPSHQVTQMGQEVILRCVPISNHLYFYWYRQILGQKVEFLVSFYNNEISEKSEIFDDQFSVERPDGSNFTLKIRSTKLEDSAMYFCASTSGNTDTQYFGPGTRLTVL.

Written as DNA, the CDR3 is TGTGCCAGTAGTACACGACAGCAAATCTCTGAAGCTTTCTTT. It encodes CASSTRQQISEAFF. This chain links TRBV19 with TRBJ1-1; D is possibly TRBD1 (5 bases). The CDR3 consists of 14 residues. V lost 4 bases and J lost 6, with 15 bases in between. The germline gives CDR1 LNHDA, CDR2 SQIVND (reference sequence).

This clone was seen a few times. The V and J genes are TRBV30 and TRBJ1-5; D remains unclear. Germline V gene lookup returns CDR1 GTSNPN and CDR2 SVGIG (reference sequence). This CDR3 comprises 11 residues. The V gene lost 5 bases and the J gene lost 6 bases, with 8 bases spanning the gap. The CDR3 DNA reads TGTGCCTGGGGCGAGGGTCAGCCCCAGCATTTT. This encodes CAWGEGQPQHF.

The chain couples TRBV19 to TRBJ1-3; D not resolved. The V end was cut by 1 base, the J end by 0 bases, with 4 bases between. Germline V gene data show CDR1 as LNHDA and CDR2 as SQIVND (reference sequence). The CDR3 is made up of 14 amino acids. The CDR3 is CASSIALSGNTIYF. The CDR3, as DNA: TGTGCCAGTAGTATAGCCCTCTCTGGAAACACCATATATTTT.

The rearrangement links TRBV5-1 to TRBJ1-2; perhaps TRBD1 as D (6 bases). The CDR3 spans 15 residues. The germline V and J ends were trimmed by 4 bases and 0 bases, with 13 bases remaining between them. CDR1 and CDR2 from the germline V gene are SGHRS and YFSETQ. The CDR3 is CASSPTGKANYGYTF. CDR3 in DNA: TGCGCCAGCAGCCCAACAGGGAAAGCTAACTATGGCTACACCTTC.

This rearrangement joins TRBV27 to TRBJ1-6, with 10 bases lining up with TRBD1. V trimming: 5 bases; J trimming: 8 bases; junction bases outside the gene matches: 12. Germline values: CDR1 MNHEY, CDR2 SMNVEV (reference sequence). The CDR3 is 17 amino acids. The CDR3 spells CASSPPDRGLRDSPLHF. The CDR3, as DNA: TGTGCCAGCAGTCCCCCAGACAGGGGGCTTCGGGATTCACCCCTCCACTTT.

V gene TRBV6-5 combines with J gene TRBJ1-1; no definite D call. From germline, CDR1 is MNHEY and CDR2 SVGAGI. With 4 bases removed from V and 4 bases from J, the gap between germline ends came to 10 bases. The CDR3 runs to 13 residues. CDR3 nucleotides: TGTGCCAGCAGTTCGTTCGGGGTCACTGAAGCTTTCTTT. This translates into CASSSFGVTEAFF.

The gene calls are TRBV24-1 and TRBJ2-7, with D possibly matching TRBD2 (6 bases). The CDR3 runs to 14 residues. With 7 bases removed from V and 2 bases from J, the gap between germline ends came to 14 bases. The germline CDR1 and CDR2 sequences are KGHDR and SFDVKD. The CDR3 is CATSFGGTTYEQYF. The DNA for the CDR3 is TGTGCCACCAGCTTCGGGGGAACGACCTACGAGCAGTACTTC.

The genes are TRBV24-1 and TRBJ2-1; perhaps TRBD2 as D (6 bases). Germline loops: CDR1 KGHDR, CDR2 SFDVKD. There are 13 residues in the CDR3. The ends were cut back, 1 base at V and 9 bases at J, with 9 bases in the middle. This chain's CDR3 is CATSDLGGTEQFF. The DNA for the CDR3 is TGTGCCACCAGTGATTTAGGAGGGACTGAGCAGTTCTTC.

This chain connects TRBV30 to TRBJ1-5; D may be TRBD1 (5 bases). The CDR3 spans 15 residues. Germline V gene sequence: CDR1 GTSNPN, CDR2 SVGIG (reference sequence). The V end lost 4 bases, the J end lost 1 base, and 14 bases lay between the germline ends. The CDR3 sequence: CAWNAQGLSNQPQHF. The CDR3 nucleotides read TGTGCCTGGAACGCCCAGGGATTGAGCAATCAGCCCCAGCATTTT.

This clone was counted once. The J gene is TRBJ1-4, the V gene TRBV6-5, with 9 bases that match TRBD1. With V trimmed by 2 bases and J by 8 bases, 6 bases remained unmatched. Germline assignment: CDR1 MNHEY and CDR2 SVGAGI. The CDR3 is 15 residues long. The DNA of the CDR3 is TGTGCCAGCAGTTACGGCGGGACAGGGAGGGAAAAACTGTTTTTT. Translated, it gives CASSYGGTGREKLFF.

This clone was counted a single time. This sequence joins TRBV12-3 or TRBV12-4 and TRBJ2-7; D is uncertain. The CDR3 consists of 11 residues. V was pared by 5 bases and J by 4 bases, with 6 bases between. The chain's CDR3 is CASSNGYEQYF. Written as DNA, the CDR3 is TGTGCCAGCAGTAACGGTTACGAGCAGTACTTC.

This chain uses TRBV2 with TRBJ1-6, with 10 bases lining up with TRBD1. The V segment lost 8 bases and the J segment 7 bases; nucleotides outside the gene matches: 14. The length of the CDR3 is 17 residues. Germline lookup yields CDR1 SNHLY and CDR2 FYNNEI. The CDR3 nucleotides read TGTGCCAGCGGCCCCGGGACAGGGGCTGGGAGGAATTCACCCCTCCACTTT. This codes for CASGPGTGAGRNSPLHF.

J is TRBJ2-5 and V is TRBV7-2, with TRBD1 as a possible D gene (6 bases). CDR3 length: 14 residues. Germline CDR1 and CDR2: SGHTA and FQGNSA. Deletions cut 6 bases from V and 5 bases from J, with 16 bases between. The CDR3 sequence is CASSEQGPRETQYF. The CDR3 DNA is TGTGCCAGCAGTGAACAGGGCCCAAGGGAGACCCAGTACTTC.

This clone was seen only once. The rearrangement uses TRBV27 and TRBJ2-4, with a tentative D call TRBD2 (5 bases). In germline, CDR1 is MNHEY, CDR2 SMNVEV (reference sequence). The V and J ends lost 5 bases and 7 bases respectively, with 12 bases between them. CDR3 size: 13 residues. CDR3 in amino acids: CASSDDRGNIQYF. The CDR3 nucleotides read TGTGCCAGCAGTGATGACCGCGGGAACATTCAGTACTTC.

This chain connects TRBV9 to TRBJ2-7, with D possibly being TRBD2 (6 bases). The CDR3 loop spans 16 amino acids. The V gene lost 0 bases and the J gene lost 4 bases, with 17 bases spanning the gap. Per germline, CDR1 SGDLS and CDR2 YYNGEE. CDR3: CASSVGPPGGSYEQYF. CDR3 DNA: TGTGCCAGCAGCGTAGGCCCTCCCGGGGGTTCGTACGAGCAGTACTTC.

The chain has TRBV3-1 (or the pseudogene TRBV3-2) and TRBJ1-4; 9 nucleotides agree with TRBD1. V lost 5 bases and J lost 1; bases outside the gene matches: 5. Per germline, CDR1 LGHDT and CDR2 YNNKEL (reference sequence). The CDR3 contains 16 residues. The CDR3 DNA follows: TGTGCCAGCAGCGGGATGGACAGGGGAACTAATGAAAAACTGTTTTTT. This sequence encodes CASSGMDRGTNEKLFF.

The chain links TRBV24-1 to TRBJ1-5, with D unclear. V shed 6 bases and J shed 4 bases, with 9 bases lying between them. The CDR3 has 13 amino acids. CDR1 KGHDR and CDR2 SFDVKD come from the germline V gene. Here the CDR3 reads CATSLGGNQPQHF. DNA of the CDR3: TGTGCCACCAGTTTGGGCGGGAATCAGCCCCAGCATTTT.

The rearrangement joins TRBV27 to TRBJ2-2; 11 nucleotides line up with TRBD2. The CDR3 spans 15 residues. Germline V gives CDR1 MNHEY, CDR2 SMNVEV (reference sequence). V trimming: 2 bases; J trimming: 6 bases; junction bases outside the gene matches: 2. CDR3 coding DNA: TGTGCCAGCAGTTTACTAGCGGGGGGCGCCGGGGAGCTGTTTTTT. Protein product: CASSLLAGGAGELFF.

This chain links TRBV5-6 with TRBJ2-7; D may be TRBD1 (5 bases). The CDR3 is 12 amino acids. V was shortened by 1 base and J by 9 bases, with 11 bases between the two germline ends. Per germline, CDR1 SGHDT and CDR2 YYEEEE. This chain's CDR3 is CASSLRGQGQYF. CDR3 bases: TGTGCCAGCAGCTTGAGGGGCCAGGGGCAGTACTTC. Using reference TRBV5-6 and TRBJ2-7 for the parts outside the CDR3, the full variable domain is DAGVTQSPTHLIKTRGQQVTLRCSPKSGHDTVSWYQQALGQGPQFIFQYYEEEERQRGNFPDRFSGHQFPNYSSELNVNALLLGDSALYLCASSLRGQGQYFGPGTRLTVT.

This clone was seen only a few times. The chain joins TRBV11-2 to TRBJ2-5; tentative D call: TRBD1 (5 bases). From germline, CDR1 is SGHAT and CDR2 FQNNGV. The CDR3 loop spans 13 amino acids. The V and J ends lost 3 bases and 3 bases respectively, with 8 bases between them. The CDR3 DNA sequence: TGTGCCAGCAGCTTTGACAGTGAAGAGACCCAGTACTTC. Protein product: CASSFDSEETQYF.

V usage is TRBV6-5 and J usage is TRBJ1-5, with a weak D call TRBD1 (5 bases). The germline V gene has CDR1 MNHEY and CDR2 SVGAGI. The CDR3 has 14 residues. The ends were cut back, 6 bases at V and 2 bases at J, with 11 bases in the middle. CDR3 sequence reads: CASSLRDGNQPQHF. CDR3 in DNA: TGTGCCAGCAGCCTCAGGGATGGCAATCAGCCCCAGCATTTT.

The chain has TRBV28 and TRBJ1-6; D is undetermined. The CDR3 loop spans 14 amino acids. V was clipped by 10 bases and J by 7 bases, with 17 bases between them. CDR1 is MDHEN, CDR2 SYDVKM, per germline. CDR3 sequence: CATMAEGRNSPLHF. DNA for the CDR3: TGTGCCACCATGGCCGAGGGTAGAAATTCACCCCTCCACTTT.

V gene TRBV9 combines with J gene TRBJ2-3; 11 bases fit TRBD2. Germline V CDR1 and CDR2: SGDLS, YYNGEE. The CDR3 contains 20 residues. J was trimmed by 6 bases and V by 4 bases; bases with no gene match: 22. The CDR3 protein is CASSPGDSGLAGGPRDTQYF. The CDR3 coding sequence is TGTGCCAGCAGCCCGGGGGACAGTGGGTTAGCGGGAGGGCCAAGGGATACGCAGTATTTT. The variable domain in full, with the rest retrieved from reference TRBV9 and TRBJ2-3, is DSGVTQTPKHLITATGQRVTLRCSPRSGDLSVYWYQQSLDQGLQFLIQYYNGEERAKGNILERFSAQQFPDLHSELNLSSLELGDSALYFCASSPGDSGLAGGPRDTQYFGPGTRLTVL.

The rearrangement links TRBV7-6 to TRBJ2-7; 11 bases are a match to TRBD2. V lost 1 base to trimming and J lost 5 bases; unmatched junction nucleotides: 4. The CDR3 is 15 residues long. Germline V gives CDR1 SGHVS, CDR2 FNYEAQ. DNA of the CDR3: TGTGCCAGCAGCTTAGGTAGCGGGAGGGGGCACGAGCAGTACTTC. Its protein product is CASSLGSGRGHEQYF. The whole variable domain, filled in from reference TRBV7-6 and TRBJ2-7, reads GAGVSQSPRYKVTKRGQDVALRCDPISGHVSLYWYRQALGQGPEFLTYFNYEAQQDKSGLPNDRFSAERPEGSISTLTIQRTEQRDSAMYRCASSLGSGRGHEQYFGPGTRLTVT.

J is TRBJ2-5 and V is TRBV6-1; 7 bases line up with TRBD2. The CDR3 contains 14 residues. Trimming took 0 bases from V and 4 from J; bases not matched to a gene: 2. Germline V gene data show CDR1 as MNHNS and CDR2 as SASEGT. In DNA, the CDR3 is TGTGCCAGCAGTGAAGCATTAGCGGGAGAGACCCAGTACTTC. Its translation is CASSEALAGETQYF.